Presented here are 24 T cell receptor beta chains from one specimen sequenced in a study of blood T cells in healthy people across ages. PCR was performed a second time for about 7 to 12 cycles using a sample-barcoded 5' primer and a J-beta primer mix. TCRdb independently ran MiXCR on the 5' RACE reads; one entry per CDR3 protein. Among about 1.4 million distinct CDR3 sequences listed, approximately 59% were seen once. The sample comprised blood. These receptors were taken from a man younger than 30 in good health.

This chain joins TRBV27 and TRBJ1-4; TRBD1 might be the D (5 bases). The CDR3 is made up of 15 amino acids. CDR1 and CDR2 (germline): MNHEY, SMNVEV (reference sequence). The germline V and J ends were trimmed by 5 bases and 7 bases, with 17 bases remaining between them. In nucleotides, the CDR3 is TGTGCCAGCAGTCCCCAGGGTGAGGTGGGTGAAAAACTGTTTTTT. This sequence encodes CASSPQGEVGEKLFF.

In its sample, this clonotype was seen a few times. J is TRBJ2-7 and V is TRBV11-1, with D perhaps matching TRBD1 (6 bases). CDR3 size: 15 residues. CDR1 is SGHAT and CDR2 is FQDESV in the germline V gene (reference sequence). Trimming took 2 bases from V and 2 from J, leaving 13 bases between them. DNA for the CDR3: TGTGCCAGCAGCTTAACTGGACAGCCGACCTACGAGCAGTACTTC. Protein: CASSLTGQPTYEQYF.

This chain connects TRBV14 to TRBJ2-3; the D is unclear. The V gene lost 1 base and the J gene lost 6 bases, with 11 bases spanning the gap. CDR3 length: 14 amino acids. Germline V lookup: CDR1 SGHDN, CDR2 FVKESK. This CDR3 reads CASSQVVYGDTQYF. DNA of the CDR3: TGTGCCAGCAGCCAAGTAGTGTACGGGGATACGCAGTATTTT.

This clonotype was picked up a small number of times. The rearrangement joins TRBV28 to TRBJ2-1; D unresolved. CDR3 length: 13 amino acids. Germline CDR1 reads MDHEN; CDR2 reads SYDVKM. V was cut by 6 bases and J by 6 bases, with 12 bases left in between. As DNA, the CDR3 is TGTGCCAGCAGACCAATGACCAGCAATGAGCAGTTCTTC. Residues: CASRPMTSNEQFF. The variable domain in full, completed from reference TRBV28 and TRBJ2-1, reads DVKVTQSSRYLVKRTGEKVFLECVQDMDHENMFWYRQDPGLGLRLIYFSYDVKMKEKGDIPEGYSVSREKKERFSLILESASTNQTSMYLCASRPMTSNEQFFGPGTRLTVL.

This clonotype occurred a few times. V and J are TRBV9 and TRBJ2-7; D gene ambiguous. The CDR3 is made up of 13 amino acids. The germline gives CDR1 SGDLS, CDR2 YYNGEE. V dropped 2 bases and J dropped 4 bases, with 10 bases sitting between them. The CDR3 DNA reads TGTGCCAGCAGCGTGTTTCCGAATTACGAGCAGTACTTC. This translates into CASSVFPNYEQYF. Full variable domain (remainder filled in from reference TRBV9 and TRBJ2-7): DSGVTQTPKHLITATGQRVTLRCSPRSGDLSVYWYQQSLDQGLQFLIQYYNGEERAKGNILERFSAQQFPDLHSELNLSSLELGDSALYFCASSVFPNYEQYFGPGTRLTVT.

This clonotype showed up just once. The chain uses TRBV20-1 and TRBJ2-1, with 7 bases that match TRBD2. Germline V lookup: CDR1 DFQATT, CDR2 SNEGSKA (reference sequence). The CDR3 has 14 amino acids. V dropped 6 bases and J dropped 8; count of bases not matched to a gene: 13. The CDR3 reads CSAYGEGRGYEQFF. CDR3 coding DNA: TGCAGTGCGTACGGGGAGGGCCGGGGCTATGAGCAGTTCTTC.

This clonotype was recorded once. The rearrangement links TRBV20-1 to TRBJ2-7; 9 bases are a match to TRBD2. The CDR3 is 21 amino acids. CDR1 and CDR2 from the germline V gene are DFQATT and SNEGSKA (reference sequence). V lost 0 bases and J lost 3; bases outside the gene matches: 24. CDR3 region: CSARDSSVGASGENPNYEQYF. The CDR3 DNA is TGCAGTGCTAGAGATTCGTCGGTCGGGGCTAGCGGGGAGAACCCTAACTACGAGCAGTACTTC.

The chain couples TRBV10-3 to TRBJ1-4; possible D gene TRBD1, 6 bases. Trimming took 8 bases from V and 5 from J, leaving 12 bases between them. Germline assignment: CDR1 ENHRY and CDR2 SYGVKD. The CDR3 covers 13 residues. The CDR3 spells CAIATGLNEKLFF. In nucleotides, the CDR3 is TGTGCCATCGCTACAGGGTTAAATGAAAAACTGTTTTTT.

The chain carries TRBV20-1 and TRBJ1-6; 7 bases match TRBD1. Germline-derived CDR1 and CDR2 are DFQATT and SNEGSKA (reference sequence). Germline trimming cut 3 bases from V and 4 bases from J; bases unmatched to any gene: 6. This CDR3 region has 15 residues. CDR3 in amino acids: CSARGQQAYNSPLHF. CDR3 in DNA: TGCAGTGCTAGGGGACAGCAAGCTTATAATTCACCCCTCCACTTT.

J is TRBJ2-3 and V is TRBV7-2; tentatively, D is TRBD1 (5 bases). The V and J ends lost 1 base and 0 bases respectively, with 11 bases between them. Germline-derived CDR1 and CDR2 are SGHTA and FQGNSA. CDR3 size: 16 residues. The DNA of the CDR3 is TGTGCCAGCAGCTTAGAGAAGGGGCCCAGCACAGATACGCAGTATTTT. It yields the protein CASSLEKGPSTDTQYF.

This clonotype appeared a few times. This chain uses TRBV6-5 with TRBJ2-3; 7 nucleotides match TRBD2. With V trimmed by 7 bases and J by 2 bases, 9 bases remained unmatched. CDR3 size: 15 residues. Germline assignment: CDR1 MNHEY and CDR2 SVGAGI. Written as DNA, the CDR3 is TGTGCCAGCACCTCCTGGAGCGGGAACACAGATACGCAGTATTTT. Its translation: CASTSWSGNTDTQYF.

The chain couples TRBV7-6 to TRBJ1-2; 8 bases are a match to TRBD1. The ends lost 4 bases at V and 3 bases at J; junction bases unmatched: 13. The CDR3 is 17 residues long. CDR1 SGHVS and CDR2 FNYEAQ come from the germline V gene. The CDR3 reads CASSSQERRTGHYGYTF. The CDR3, as DNA: TGTGCCAGCAGCTCACAAGAGCGACGGACAGGGCACTATGGCTACACCTTC.

The rearrangement links TRBV20-1 to TRBJ2-1; 12 nucleotides agree with TRBD2. J was trimmed by 1 base and V by 0 bases; bases with no gene match: 7. The CDR3 is 18 residues long. Germline lookup yields CDR1 DFQATT and CDR2 SNEGSKA (reference sequence). The DNA for the CDR3 is TGCAGTGCTAGAGATCTGACAGGACTAGCGGGGTCCTACAATGAGCAGTTCTTC. It is translated as CSARDLTGLAGSYNEQFF.

This chain joins TRBV7-9 and TRBJ1-1; D is ambiguous. Germline CDR1 reads SEHNR; CDR2 reads FQNEAQ (reference sequence). V lost 4 bases and J 0 bases, leaving 12 bases between the germline ends. This CDR3 has 15 amino acids. CDR3 residues: CASSSPAGLNTEAFF. CDR3 DNA sequence: TGTGCCAGCAGCTCCCCCGCCGGCCTGAACACTGAAGCTTTCTTT.

This clonotype has just a few counts. The rearrangement uses TRBV29-1 and TRBJ2-7; D remains unclear. Germline V lookup: CDR1 SQVTM, CDR2 ANQGSEA. The CDR3 consists of 12 residues. V was clipped by 5 bases and J by 1 base, with 9 bases between them. The DNA for the CDR3 is TGCAGCGTTACTCTTGGGTCCTACGAGCAGTACTTC. Translating it yields CSVTLGSYEQYF.

This chain joins TRBV12-3 or TRBV12-4 and TRBJ2-6; D is unresolved. V gave up 10 bases and J gave up 1 base, with 11 bases separating them. This CDR3 region has 14 residues. The CDR3 bases are TGTGCCACCCGACCCTCTTCTGGGGCCAACGTCCTGACTTTC. Protein product: CATRPSSGANVLTF.

V gene TRBV4-1 combines with J gene TRBJ2-6; 7 bases map to TRBD2. CDR1 MGHRA and CDR2 YSYEKL come from the germline V gene. This CDR3 has 20 residues. J lost 0 bases, V lost 2 bases, and 13 bases had no gene match. The CDR3 reads CASSQPHWEGGTSGANVLTF. CDR3 DNA sequence: TGCGCCAGCAGCCAACCCCACTGGGAGGGTGGCACCTCTGGGGCCAACGTCCTGACTTTC.

The chain joins TRBV12-3 or TRBV12-4 to TRBJ1-2; no reliable D call. The CDR3 totals 13 residues. V was pared by 3 bases and J by 8 bases, with 13 bases between. CDR3 region: CASSFGRPGGYTF. For the CDR3, the DNA is TGTGCCAGCAGTTTTGGCCGCCCCGGGGGCTACACCTTC.

In its sample, this clonotype was seen a few times. This chain connects TRBV4-3 to TRBJ2-1, with 9 bases identical to TRBD1. With V trimmed by 4 bases and J by 3 bases, 16 bases remained unmatched. Germline CDR1 LGHNA, CDR2 YSLEER. There are 19 residues in the CDR3. CDR3 loop: CASSPSTGGGRGFYNEQFF. In nucleotides, the CDR3 is TGCGCCAGCAGCCCCTCAACAGGGGGCGGAAGAGGGTTCTACAATGAGCAGTTCTTC.

V usage is TRBV4-1 and J usage is TRBJ2-7, with D unresolved. The germline V gene encodes CDR1 MGHRA and CDR2 YSYEKL. V was cut by 3 bases and J by 3 bases, with 9 bases left in between. The CDR3 runs to 13 residues. This CDR3 reads CASSHLNGYEQYF. The CDR3 bases are TGCGCCAGCAGCCATCTTAACGGCTACGAGCAGTACTTC.

This clonotype was seen a single time. V gene TRBV20-1 combines with J gene TRBJ1-6; D remains unclear. The V gene's germline CDR1 is DFQATT and CDR2 SNEGSKA (reference sequence). V gave up 1 base and J gave up 3 bases, with 7 bases separating them. This CDR3 spans 14 amino acids. CDR3: CSARAPRYNSPLHF. CDR3 DNA sequence: TGCAGTGCTAGAGCCCCACGCTATAATTCACCCCTCCACTTT.

This clonotype has a handful of counts. The J gene is TRBJ2-7, the V gene TRBV6-2 or TRBV6-3; either TRBD1 or TRBD2 may supply D (5 bases each). The CDR3 extends over 11 amino acids. The ends were cut back, 8 bases at V and 6 bases at J, with 11 bases in the middle. In germline, CDR1 is MNHEY, CDR2 SVGEGT. The CDR3: CASLMGTEQYF. The DNA for the CDR3 is TGTGCCAGCTTGATGGGGACCGAGCAGTACTTC.

This CDR3 reads CASGVTGTSYEQYF. The CDR3 DNA follows: TGCGCCAGCGGGGTGACAGGGACCTCCTACGAGCAGTACTTC. The chain carries TRBV5-1 and TRBJ2-7; 7 nucleotides match TRBD1. Looked up from germline, CDR1 is SGHRS and CDR2 is YFSETQ. CDR3 length equals 14 residues. V lost 7 bases and J lost 0; bases outside the gene matches: 7.

This chain uses TRBV6-6 with TRBJ2-4, with 7 bases lining up with TRBD2. Germline assignment: CDR1 MNHNY and CDR2 SVGAGI (reference sequence). Trimming cost V 2 bases and J 8 bases; bases outside gene matches: 9. The CDR3 contains 15 residues. CDR3 coding DNA: TGTGCCAGCAGTTACCCCCCGGGGGGTGTGGACATTCAGTACTTC. Amino acids: CASSYPPGGVDIQYF.